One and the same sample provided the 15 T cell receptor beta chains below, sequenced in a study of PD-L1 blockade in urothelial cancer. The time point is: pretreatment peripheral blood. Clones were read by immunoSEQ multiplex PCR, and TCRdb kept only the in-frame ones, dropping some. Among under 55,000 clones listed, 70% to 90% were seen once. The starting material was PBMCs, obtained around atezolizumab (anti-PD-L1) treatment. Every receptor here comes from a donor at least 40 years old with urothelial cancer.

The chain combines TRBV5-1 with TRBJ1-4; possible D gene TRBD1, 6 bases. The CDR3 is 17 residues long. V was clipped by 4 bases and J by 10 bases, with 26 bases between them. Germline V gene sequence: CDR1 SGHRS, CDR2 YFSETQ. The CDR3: CASSPGADNVGVGKLFF. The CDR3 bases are TGCGCCAGCAGCCCAGGGGCAGACAACGTAGGGGTCGGAAAACTGTTTTTT. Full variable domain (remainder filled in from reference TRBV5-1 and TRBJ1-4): KAGVTQTPRYLIKTRGQQVTLSCSPISGHRSVSWYQQTPGQGLQFLFEYFSETQRNKGNFPGRFSGRQFSNSRSEMNVSTLELGDSALYLCASSPGADNVGVGKLFFGSGTQLSVL.

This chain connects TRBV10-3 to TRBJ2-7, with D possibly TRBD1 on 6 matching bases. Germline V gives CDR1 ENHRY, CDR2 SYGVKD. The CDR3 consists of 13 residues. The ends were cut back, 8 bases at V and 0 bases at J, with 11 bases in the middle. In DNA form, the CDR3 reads TGTGCCATCGGGCAGGGGTCCTCCTACGAGCAGTACTTC. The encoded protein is CAIGQGSSYEQYF.

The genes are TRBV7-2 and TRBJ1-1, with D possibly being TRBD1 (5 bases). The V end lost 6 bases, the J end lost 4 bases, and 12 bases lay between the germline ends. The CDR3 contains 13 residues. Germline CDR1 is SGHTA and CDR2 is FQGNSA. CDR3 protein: CASSYRGTTEAFF. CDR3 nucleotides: TGTGCCAGCAGTTATCGGGGGACCACTGAAGCTTTCTTT.

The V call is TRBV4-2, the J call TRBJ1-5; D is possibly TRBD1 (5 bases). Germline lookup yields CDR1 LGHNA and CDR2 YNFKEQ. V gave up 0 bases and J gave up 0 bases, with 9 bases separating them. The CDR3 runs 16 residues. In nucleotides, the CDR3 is TGTGCCAGCAGCCAAGAGGGGGGGGTTAGCAATCAGCCCCAGCATTTT. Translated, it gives CASSQEGGVSNQPQHF.

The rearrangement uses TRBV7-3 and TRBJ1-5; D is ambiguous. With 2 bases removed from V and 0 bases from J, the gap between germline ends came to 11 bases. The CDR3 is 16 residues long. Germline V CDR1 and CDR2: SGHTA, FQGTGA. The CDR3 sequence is CASSLRGFYSNQPQHF. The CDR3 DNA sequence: TGTGCCAGCAGCTTACGCGGCTTTTATAGCAATCAGCCCCAGCATTTT.

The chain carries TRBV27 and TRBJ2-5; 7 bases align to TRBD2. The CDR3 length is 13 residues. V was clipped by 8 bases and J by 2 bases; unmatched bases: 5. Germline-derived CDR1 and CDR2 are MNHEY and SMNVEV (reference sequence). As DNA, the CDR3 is TGTGCCAGCGCCGGGAGGCCACAAGAGACCCAGTACTTC. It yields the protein CASAGRPQETQYF.

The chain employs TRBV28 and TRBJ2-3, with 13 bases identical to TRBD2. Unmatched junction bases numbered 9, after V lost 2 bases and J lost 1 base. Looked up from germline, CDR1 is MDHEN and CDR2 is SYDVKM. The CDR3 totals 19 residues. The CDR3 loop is CASSLPGLAGEGGTDTQYF. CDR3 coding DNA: TGTGCCAGCAGTTTACCCGGACTAGCGGGAGAGGGGGGCACAGATACGCAGTATTTT.

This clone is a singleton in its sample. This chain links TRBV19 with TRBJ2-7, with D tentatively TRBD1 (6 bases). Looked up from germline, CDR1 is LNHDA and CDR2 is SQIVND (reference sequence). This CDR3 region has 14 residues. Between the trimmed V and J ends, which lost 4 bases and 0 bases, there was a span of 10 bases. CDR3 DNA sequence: TGTGCCAGTAGTAACAACAGGGCCTCCTACGAGCAGTACTTC. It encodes CASSNNRASYEQYF.

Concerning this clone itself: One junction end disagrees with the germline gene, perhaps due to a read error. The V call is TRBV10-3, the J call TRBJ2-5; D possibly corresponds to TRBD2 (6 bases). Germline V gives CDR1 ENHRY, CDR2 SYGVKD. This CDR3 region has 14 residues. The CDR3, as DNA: TGCCCCGCCGAGGGGACTCCACCCGTCGAGACCCAGTACTTC. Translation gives CPAEGTPPVETQYF.

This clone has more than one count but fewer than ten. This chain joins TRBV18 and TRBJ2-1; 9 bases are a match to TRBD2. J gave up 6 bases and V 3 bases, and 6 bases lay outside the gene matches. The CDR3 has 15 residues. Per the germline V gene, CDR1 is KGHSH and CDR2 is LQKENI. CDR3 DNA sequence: TGTGCCAGCTCACCCCTAGCGGGGCAGACCAATGAGCAGTTCTTC. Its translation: CASSPLAGQTNEQFF. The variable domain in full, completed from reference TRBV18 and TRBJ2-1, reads NAGVMQNPRHLVRRRGQEARLRCSPMKGHSHVYWYRQLPEEGLKFMVYLQKENIIDESGMPKERFSAEFPKEGPSILRIQQVVRGDSAAYFCASSPLAGQTNEQFFGPGTRLTVL.

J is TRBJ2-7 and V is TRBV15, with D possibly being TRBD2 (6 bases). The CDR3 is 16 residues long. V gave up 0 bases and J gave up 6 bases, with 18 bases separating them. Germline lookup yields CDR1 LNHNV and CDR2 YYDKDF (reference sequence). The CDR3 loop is CATSRDRGTAPAEQYF. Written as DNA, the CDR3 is TGTGCCACCAGCAGAGATCGGGGGACGGCCCCCGCCGAGCAGTACTTC.

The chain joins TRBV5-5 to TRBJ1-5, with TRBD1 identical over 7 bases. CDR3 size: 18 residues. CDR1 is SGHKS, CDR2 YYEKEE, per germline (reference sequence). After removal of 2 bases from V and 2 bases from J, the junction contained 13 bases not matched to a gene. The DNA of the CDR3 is TGTGCCAGCAGCTTTGGTTCCCCCCAGGGGGGCCGCAATCAGCCCCAGCATTTT. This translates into CASSFGSPQGGRNQPQHF.

CDR3 sequence: CASSLAGLAGEFGANVLTF. The CDR3 DNA reads TGTGCCAGCAGCTTAGCGGGACTAGCGGGAGAGTTTGGGGCCAACGTCCTGACTTTC. The chain combines TRBV13 with TRBJ2-6, with 14 bases identical to TRBD2. CDR3 length: 19 amino acids. Germline assignment: CDR1 PRHDT and CDR2 FYEKMQ (reference sequence). V was pared by 1 base and J by 3 bases, with 5 bases of the junction left unmatched.

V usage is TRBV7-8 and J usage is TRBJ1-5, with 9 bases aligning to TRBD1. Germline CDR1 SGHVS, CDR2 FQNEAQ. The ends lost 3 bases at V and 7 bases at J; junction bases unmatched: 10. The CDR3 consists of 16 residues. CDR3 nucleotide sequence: TGTGCCAGCAGCTTGGCGGGCGGGACAGGGCACCAGCCCCAGCATTTT. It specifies CASSLAGGTGHQPQHF.

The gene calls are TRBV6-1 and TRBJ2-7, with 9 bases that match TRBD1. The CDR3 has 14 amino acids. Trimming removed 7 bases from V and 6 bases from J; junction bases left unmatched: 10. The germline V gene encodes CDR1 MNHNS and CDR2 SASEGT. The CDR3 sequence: CASKDRGKLGEQYF. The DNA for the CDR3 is TGTGCCAGCAAAGACAGGGGGAAGCTAGGCGAGCAGTACTTC.